The source of this T cell receptor (beta chain) is a study of read filtering for tumor transcriptome and immune sequencing (dated by TCRdb to 2019 to 2021). Concerning the study at large: The cohort consisted of around 18 male and around 14 female patients, with a mean age of approximately 70 years and an age range of about 47 to 85. By revised international staging, roughly 8 patients were R-ISS I, some 17 were R-ISS II and roughly seven were R-ISS III. After DNase treatment, whole-transcriptome libraries were prepared with the TruSeq RNA Access Library Prep Kit. Per sample, about 4.05 to 10.27 million TCR-region mapped reads were obtained with IR-seq, compared with only about 80 to 1,400 with RNA-seq. TCR repertoires obtained by targeted immune repertoire sequencing and by bulk whole-transcriptome sequencing performed on the same bone marrow samples were compared. One of the main goals was to work out a read-filtering strategy for immune repertoire data, in particular whether clonotypes backed by only a single read should be removed. Findings and caveats that apply to the study as a whole: Single-read clonotypes made up about 82% of clonotypes but 3% to 3.5% of total reads in IR-seq, and roughly three quarters of clonotypes and about 45% of reads in RNA-seq. When single-read clonotypes were removed, the proportions of shared clonotypes in IR-seq and RNA-seq correlated more strongly. Rather than purified T cells, the sorted CD138-negative fraction was a mixed bone marrow immune population. Clonotypes were captured by IR-seq at much higher depth and more reliably than by RNA-seq, and smaller IR-seq throughput was sufficient for identification of most shared clonotypes.

TCR libraries were constructed from roughly 380 ng RNA using the Immunoverse kit, and molecular barcoded adaptors covering alpha/delta and beta/gamma chains were employed. The same RNA used for transcriptome sequencing was used for TCR library preparation. TCR libraries were sequenced on an Illumina HiSeq 4000 with 2 x 150 cycles. Per the authors' processing: Using MiXCR, which included quality filtering and error correction, TCR reads were aligned to human V, D, J and C references and then assembled into CDR3 clonotypes. The tcR package in R was used to analyze clonotype counts and gene usage diversity. Raw mapping reads were checked after the RNA-seq reads had been mapped by STAR aligner version 2.5.3a onto the human GRCh37 genome. To test the effect of sequencing depth on detected clonotypes, IR-seq fastq files were randomly downsampled using Seqtk 1.3. TCRdb applied fastp at Q25 and MiXCR to the public reads, then kept only in-frame beta chains. Entries are consolidated by CDR3 protein sequence, retaining the most common genes and DNA. TCRdb, not the authors, supplied the V and J calls. This sample comprises roughly 90,000 distinct CDR3 sequences, around a fifth of them detected only once. The top ten hold 11% of the sample.

Every patient had bone marrow sampled at the time of active disease. Ficoll-Hypaque density gradient centrifugation was used to isolate bone marrow mononuclear cells. To remove myeloma plasma cells, the cells were labeled with CD138 magnetic microbeads on a MACS separator, and CD138-negative cells were then collected by negative selection. Flow cytometry on an Attune NxT with CD138 antibodies was used to check the purity of the isolated cells. Total RNA was extracted with TRIzol reagent and quantified with a NanoDrop spectrophotometer. For each patient, paired RNA-seq and IR-seq were run on the CD138-negative bone marrow sample from that patient. On this clonotype: Its antigen remains undetermined. It has no much larger one-base neighbor in the sample; base qualities were not kept.

The sequencing input was a population of CD138-negative cells sorted from bone marrow. The sample's cell subset or site label, in plain terms: bone marrow mononuclear cells depleted of CD138+ plasma/myeloma cells by negative magnetic selection. This clonotype was obtained from a donor aged 40 or over with multiple myeloma.

The CDR3 protein sequence reads: CATVRGEAFF. The DNA reads TGTGCCACCGTCAGGGGGGAAGCTTTCTTT. The V gene is TRBV19 and the J gene is TRBJ1-1; TRBD1 lines up with 7 middle nucleotides. Including cysteine and phenylalanine, the CDR3 has 10 amino acids. The entry retains the CDR3 DNA only, 30 bases that are in frame from base 1. Taken from the germline V gene (reference sequence), the CDR1 and CDR2 loops are LNHDA and SQIVND. V loses 10 bases at its end and J loses 8 bases; junction bases beyond the gene matches: 4.